This entry is about one TCR beta chain. The target antigen is unknown. This entry is derived from a study of vaccination effects on CD4 cells after COVID-19. Study-wide results and limits: Researchers reported few convalescent patients and no early post-infection timepoints in the study.

TCRdb's table, derived via immunoSEQ multiplex PCR, lists solely in-frame clones and lacks some. Of 14,000 or so clones listed, 76% are singletons. ViraFEST assay sequencing came after antigen-specific CD4+ T cells were expanded with viral peptide pools. A roughly 10-day culture period preceded the isolation of CD4+ T cells. People in the vaccine group had not been infected with SARS-CoV-2 before, and their nucleocapsid antibodies were negative. For each well, a few million PBMC were cultured with 8.5 to 10 IU/ml IL-2 and around 10 ug/ml peptides. The sample in question was CD4+ T cells from PBMCs cultured with HCoV-229E spike peptides, obtained before COVID-19 vaccination. This clonotype was obtained from a human donor who received a COVID-19 vaccine.

The CDR3 sequence is CATSRRTGWGEKLFF. The CDR3, as DNA: TGTGCCACCAGCAGACGGACAGGTTGGGGTGAAAAACTGTTTTTT. The chain employs TRBV15 and TRBJ1-4; 7 nucleotides agree with TRBD1. This CDR3 contains 15 residues. Germline CDR1 reads LNHNV; CDR2 reads YYDKDF (reference sequence). Trimming at V came to 2 bases and at J to 7 bases, leaving 7 bases not matched to a gene.